This T cell receptor beta chain was identified in a study of blood T cell repertoires in COVID-19. Across the study: Donors in the United States, Italy and Spain gave samples during acute or convalescent COVID-19. T cells, B-cell-depleted T cells, or PBMCs provided the cDNA or gDNA that served as material.

The CDR3 is 14 residues long. The germline V and J ends were trimmed by 0 bases and 6 bases, with 13 bases remaining between them. CDR1 SGHRS and CDR2 YFSETQ come from the germline V gene. Authors' data handling: Estimated nucleated cell counts came from reference gene primer amplification. The protocol was immunoSEQ multiplex PCR, while the TCRdb copy is restricted to in-frame clones and leaves out a portion. V and J calls plus clone size are reproduced from that table; the DNA served to infer D and trimming. This table has some 27,000 clones, 76% appearing once. V usage is TRBV5-1 and J usage is TRBJ2-7; the D gene is possibly TRBD1 (5 bases). The clonotype comes from a man aged 65-85 years with acute or convalescent COVID-19. Sequenced: peripheral blood. The CDR3 sequence is CASSLGTFTSEQYF. The DNA for the CDR3 is TGCGCCAGCAGCTTGGGGACATTTACCTCCGAGCAGTACTTC.